This T cell receptor beta chain derives from a study of cytomegalovirus exposure and HLA in healthy donors. At the level of the study: In a later analysis, the 120 or so validation repertoires were reported to have used the same platform as the approximately 620 first-cohort repertoires.

The study, taken as a whole, reports: Rarity characterized most TCR sequences, yet some public TCRs appeared in many donors. Researchers catalogued about 160 TCR beta chains as cytomegalovirus-associated.

The donors were part of the roughly 120-subject validation cohort, which stood apart from the roughly 640-subject first cohort. The CDR3 runs to 14 residues. Trimming removed 4 bases from V and 2 bases from J; junction bases left unmatched: 5. Germline V gives CDR1 SGHTA, CDR2 FQGTGA. As concerns this clone: What it recognizes is unknown.

The method was immunoSEQ multiplex PCR; TCRdb's version includes in-frame clones alone and lacks a portion of them. The repertoire holds approximately 180,000 clones, with 86% as singletons. The sample taken for sequencing was PBMCs. The clonotype comes from a woman under 30 in good health and CMV-seronegative. V and J are TRBV7-3 and TRBJ2-7; 7 positions match TRBD1. As DNA, the CDR3 is TGTGCCAGCAGCTCGTACAGGGGCCCCTACGAGCAGTACTTC. This gives the protein CASSSYRGPYEQYF. Full variable domain (missing parts from reference TRBV7-3 and TRBJ2-7): GAGVSQTPSNKVTEKGKYVELRCDPISGHTALYWYRQSLGQGPEFLIYFQGTGAADDSGLPNDRFFAVRPEGSVSTLKIQRTERGDSAVYLCASSSYRGPYEQYFGPGTRLTVT.